These T cell receptor beta chains were read from a single sample in a study of CXCR3-negative and CXCR3-positive naive CD8 T cells. Each CDR3 protein gets one entry in TCRdb, which reprocessed the 5' RACE reads and gives no DNA. Its table records some 47,000 distinct CDR3 sequences. The sequenced sample was naive CXCR3+ CD8+ T cells from blood. These receptors originate from a human donor in good health. Some clones in this sample may be carry-over from other donors' samples. The CDR3 runs from the conserved cysteine through the conserved F or W. Size tells how often a clone was seen (once, few, many) or the class of an expanded clone, and some rows leave it out.

clone size,V gene,J gene,CDR3 protein
NA,TRBV6-4,TRBJ2-2,CANSTGVDTGELFF
NA,TRBV27,TRBJ2-6,CASRQRMANVLTF
NA,TRBV2,TRBJ2-1,CAIRKRTSVYNEQFF
NA,TRBV20-1,TRBJ2-6,CGAKGPGTETSGANVLTF
NA,TRBV6-2/TRBV6-3,TRBJ2-1,CASSFDRAGGYNEQFF
NA,TRBV12-3/TRBV12-4,TRBJ1-5,CASSLGPQGPPQHF
NA,TRBV7-3,TRBJ2-1,CASSLMTSGYNEQFF
NA,TRBV7-9,TRBJ2-2,CALLLAGAQDTGELFF
NA,TRBV12-3/TRBV12-4,TRBJ2-1,CASSLAWGDEQFF
NA,TRBV21-1,TRBJ2-7,CASSKRPFSGLYSYEQYF
medium-sized,TRBV29-1,TRBJ2-3,CSVEPTGASTDTQYF
NA,TRBV2,TRBJ2-1,CAGRQGGYNEQFF
NA,TRBV7-6,TRBJ2-1,CASSLVGESSYNEQFF
NA,TRBV7-9,TRBJ2-3,CASSLGTQSTDTQYF
NA,TRBV7-2,TRBJ2-2,CASSLSSSGGANTGELFF
NA,TRBV23-1,TRBJ2-3,CASPRGTTDTQYF
NA,TRBV7-6,TRBJ1-2,CASSPRQADPYGYTF
NA,TRBV3-1,TRBJ2-7,CASSQPVGSTYEQYF
NA,TRBV7-6,TRBJ1-4,CASSLFGGVNEKLFF
NA,TRBV3-1,TRBJ2-3,CASTSGGTEVDTQYF
NA,TRBV5-4,TRBJ2-2,CASSDGGQPISTGELFF
NA,TRBV29-1,TRBJ1-1,CSVEEAGTEAFF
NA,TRBV6-2/TRBV6-3,TRBJ2-2,CATLVNTGELFF
NA,TRBV11-2,TRBJ2-3,CASSARVGRDLDTQYF
NA,TRBV10-1,TRBJ2-7,CASSRQEAYEQYF
NA,TRBV20-1,TRBJ2-3,CSARESTSAPSTDTQYF
NA,TRBV7-9,TRBJ1-1,CASSLEPLEAFF
NA,TRBV6-2/TRBV6-3,TRBJ2-5,CASSPPGRGNVETQYF
NA,TRBV15,TRBJ2-5,CATSRSVGLETQYF
NA,TRBV12-3/TRBV12-4,TRBJ2-3,CASSTPDGGANTQYF